This T cell receptor beta chain appears in the sequencing data of a study of blood T cell repertoires in COVID-19. Data came from immunoSEQ multiplex PCR; TCRdb stores just in-frame clones and leaves some out. The sample shows approximately 310,000 clones, roughly 89% of them seen only once. Everyone who took part was roughly 18 to 89 years old, and they came from about 25 US areas. In germline, CDR1 is LGHNA, CDR2 YNFKEQ. Trimming took off 4 bases at V and 5 bases at J, with 8 bases between the two ends. This CDR3 spans 12 amino acids. This rearrangement joins TRBV4-2 to TRBJ2-5; D is possibly TRBD2 (5 bases). Specimen: PBMCs or T cells enriched from blood (not recorded which). The clonotype originates from a man between 60 and 75 years old who had recovered from COVID-19. The CDR3 DNA follows: TGTGCCAGCAGCCTTAGCGACGAGACCCAGTACTTC. This translates into CASSLSDETQYF.